These 9 T cell receptor beta chains were sequenced from one sample in a study of blood T cells in healthy people across ages (dated by TCRdb to the mid-2010s). Library preparation was by 5' RACE. TCRdb lists the instrument as Illumina HiSeq 2500. A second roughly 7 to 11 cycle PCR used a sample-barcoded 5' primer and a J-beta primer mix. The public reads were quality trimmed at Q25 with fastp and then assembled into clones with MiXCR by TCRdb, keeping productive beta chains. Rows are combined by CDR3 protein, so each entry shows the most common genes and DNA. The sample table contains some 1.5 million distinct CDR3 sequences; only one count was recorded for roughly 30% of them. Clones ranked in the top ten supply 7.7% of the sample. The sample consisted of blood. Receptor source: a woman aged 25 to 39 in good health.

In this sample, this clonotype turned up a few times. This chain links TRBV11-2 with TRBJ2-5, with D perhaps matching TRBD1 or TRBD2 (5 bases each). This CDR3 spans 13 amino acids. Between the trimmed V and J ends, which lost 5 bases and 7 bases, there was a span of 14 bases. CDR1 is SGHAT and CDR2 is FQNNGV in the germline V gene. The CDR3 loop is CASSPRGSGTQYF. CDR3 coding DNA: TGTGCCAGCAGCCCGAGGGGTTCTGGGACCCAGTACTTC.

The sample holds a few counts of this clonotype. The V and J genes are TRBV20-1 and TRBJ1-1; no firm D call. V lost 2 bases and J lost 2, with 6 bases in between. CDR1 DFQATT and CDR2 SNEGSKA come from the germline V gene (reference sequence). The CDR3 loop spans 12 amino acids. The CDR3 reads CSARPDNTEAFF. Written as DNA, the CDR3 is TGCAGTGCTAGACCGGATAACACTGAAGCTTTCTTT.

The chain joins TRBV7-9 to TRBJ2-1, with D tentatively TRBD1 (6 bases). Trimming removed 7 bases from V and 8 bases from J, with 18 bases in between. Germline CDR1 SEHNR, CDR2 FQNEAQ (reference sequence). This CDR3 has 14 amino acids. The CDR3 DNA reads TGTGCCAGCATCGCCTTATGGACAGACGATGAGCAGTTCTTC. Protein product: CASIALWTDDEQFF.

This chain joins TRBV20-1 and TRBJ2-3, with 9 bases lining up with TRBD2. V gave up 6 bases and J gave up 4 bases; unmatched junction bases: 5. Germline lookup yields CDR1 DFQATT and CDR2 SNEGSKA (reference sequence). The CDR3 has 13 amino acids. The CDR3 region has the DNA TGCAGTGCCTATGGCGGGGGGGCAGATACGCAGTATTTT. This gives the protein CSAYGGGADTQYF.

The chain joins TRBV27 to TRBJ2-3; tentative D call: TRBD2 (6 bases). The CDR3 is made up of 17 amino acids. Trimming removed 5 bases from V and 2 bases from J, with 20 bases in between. The V gene's germline CDR1 is MNHEY and CDR2 SMNVEV (reference sequence). The CDR3, as DNA: TGTGCCAGCAGTCTAAACCCCCGGGGGAGGACCACAGATACGCAGTATTTT. This encodes CASSLNPRGRTTDTQYF.

This chain connects TRBV7-2 to TRBJ2-1, with 7 nucleotides matching TRBD2. The better agreement between TRBJ2-7 and the DNA end casts doubt on the J call. The germline CDR1 and CDR2 sequences are SGHTA and FQGNSA. The length of the CDR3 is 15 residues. The CDR3 loop reads CASEGGSASYNEQYF. The CDR3 bases are TGTGCCAGCGAGGGAGGGAGTGCGTCCTACAATGAGCAGTACTTC.

For this clonotype: A read error may be the cause here, since a much bigger clone is one base away. As the CDR3 is not closed by the conserved phenylalanine or tryptophan, this likely results from a read error. The DNA is left out, because the CDR3 cannot be placed on it with certainty; the CDR3 is given as TCRdb lists it. This chain connects TRBV11-2 to TRBJ2-3; no check of the table's D call, TRBD1, against the DNA was made. The CDR3 totals 12 residues, both ends included. Germline CDR1 and CDR2: SGHAT and FQNNGV. This chain's CDR3 is CASSLVGTRVYY.

This chain uses TRBV2 with TRBJ2-1; 7 bases are shared with TRBD2. Germline V gene sequence: CDR1 SNHLY, CDR2 FYNNEI. The CDR3 has 14 amino acids. J was trimmed by 5 bases and V by 6 bases; bases with no gene match: 7. In nucleotides, the CDR3 is TGTGCCAGCAGACGACTTACTAGCGACAATGAGCAGTTCTTC. Its translation is CASRRLTSDNEQFF.

This clonotype was detected many times. A junction end diverges from the germline sequence, so it may reflect a read error. V gene TRBV11-2 combines with J gene TRBJ2-3; 7 bases map to TRBD2. In germline, CDR1 is SGHAT, CDR2 FQNNGV. This CDR3 has 12 residues. The CDR3 is CASSSLADTQYF. In DNA, the CDR3 is TGCGCCAGCAGCTCACTAGCGGATACGCAGTATTTT.